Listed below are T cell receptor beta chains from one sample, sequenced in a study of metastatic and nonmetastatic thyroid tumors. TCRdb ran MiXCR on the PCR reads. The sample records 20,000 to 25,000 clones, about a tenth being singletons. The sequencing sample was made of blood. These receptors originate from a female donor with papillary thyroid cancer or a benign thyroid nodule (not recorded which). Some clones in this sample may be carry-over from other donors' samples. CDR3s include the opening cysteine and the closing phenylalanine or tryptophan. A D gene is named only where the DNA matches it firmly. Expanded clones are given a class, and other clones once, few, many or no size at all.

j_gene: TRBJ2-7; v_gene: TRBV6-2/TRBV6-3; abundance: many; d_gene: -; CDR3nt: TGTGCCAGCAGTTACCCCGACATCTACGAGCAGTACTTC; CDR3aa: CASSYPDIYEQYF
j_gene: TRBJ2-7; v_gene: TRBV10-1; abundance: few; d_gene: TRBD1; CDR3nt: TGCGCCAGCAGTGAGTCGGTGACAGGGTGCTTCGAGCAGTACTTC; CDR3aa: CASSESVTGCFEQYF
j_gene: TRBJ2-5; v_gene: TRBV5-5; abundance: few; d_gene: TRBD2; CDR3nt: TGTGCCAGCAGCACCGGGACTAGCGGGAGTATCGGAGAGACCCAGTACTTC; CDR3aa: CASSTGTSGSIGETQYF
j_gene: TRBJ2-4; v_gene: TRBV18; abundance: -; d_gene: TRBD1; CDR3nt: TGTGCCAGCTCACCACCGGGACAGGCTGCCAAAAACATTCAGTACTTC; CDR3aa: CASSPPGQAAKNIQYF
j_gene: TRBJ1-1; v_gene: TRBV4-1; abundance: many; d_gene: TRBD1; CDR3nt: TGCGCCAGCAGCCTCGGACAGGGAGCAGTTATGAACACTGAAGCTTTCTTT; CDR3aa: CASSLGQGAVMNTEAFF
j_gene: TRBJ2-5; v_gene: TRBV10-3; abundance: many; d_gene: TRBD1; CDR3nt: TGTGCCACATGGACAGGGGGCGTGGAGACCCAGTACTTC; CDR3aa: CATWTGGVETQYF
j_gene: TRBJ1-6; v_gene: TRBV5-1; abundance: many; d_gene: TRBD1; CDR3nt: TGCGCCAGCAGCTTGGCCGGACAGGGGAATTCACCCCTCCACTTT; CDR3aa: CASSLAGQGNSPLHF
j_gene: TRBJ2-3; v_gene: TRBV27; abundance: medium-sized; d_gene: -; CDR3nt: TGTGCCAGCAGATCCTACGTGGCGACAGATACGCAGTATTTT; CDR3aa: CASRSYVATDTQYF
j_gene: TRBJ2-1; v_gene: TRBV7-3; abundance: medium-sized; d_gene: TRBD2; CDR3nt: TGTGCCAGCAGCCCATTAGCGGGAGTCTACAATGAGCAGTTCTTC; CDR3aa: CASSPLAGVYNEQFF
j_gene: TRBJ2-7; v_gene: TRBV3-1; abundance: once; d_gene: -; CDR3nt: TGTGCCAGCAGCCGCGGGCGGACCTACGAGCAGTACTTC; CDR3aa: CASSRGRTYEQYF
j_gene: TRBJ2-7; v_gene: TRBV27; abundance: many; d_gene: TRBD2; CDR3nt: TGTGCCAGCAGTTCCGGGACTAGCGGTAACCCGCAGTACTTC; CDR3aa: CASSSGTSGNPQYF
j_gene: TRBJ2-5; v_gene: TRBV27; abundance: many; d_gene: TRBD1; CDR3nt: TGTGCCAGCAGCCCGGGGACAGATTCTCAAGAGACCCAGTACTTC; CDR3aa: CASSPGTDSQETQYF
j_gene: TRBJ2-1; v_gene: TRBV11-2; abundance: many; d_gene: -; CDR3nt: TGTGCCAGCAGCCTAAATGAGCAGTTCTTC; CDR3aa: CASSLNEQFF
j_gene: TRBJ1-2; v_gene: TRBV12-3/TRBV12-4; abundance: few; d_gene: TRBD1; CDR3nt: TGTGCCAGTAGTTTAGGACAGGGTGGGACCTTC; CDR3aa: CASSLGQGGTF
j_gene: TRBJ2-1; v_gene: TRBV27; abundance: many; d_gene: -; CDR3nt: TGTGCCAGCAGTCTAGAAGGACCCAACAATGAGCAGTTCTTC; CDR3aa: CASSLEGPNNEQFF
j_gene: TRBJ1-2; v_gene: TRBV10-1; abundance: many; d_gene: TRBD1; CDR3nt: TGCGCCAGCAGTGAGTTAGACAGGGTGGGAGGCTACACCTTC; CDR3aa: CASSELDRVGGYTF
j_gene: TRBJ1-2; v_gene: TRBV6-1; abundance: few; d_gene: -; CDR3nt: TGTGCCAGCAGGACAACAGGAGCCATTAACTGTGGCTACACCTTC; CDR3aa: CASRTTGAINCGYTF
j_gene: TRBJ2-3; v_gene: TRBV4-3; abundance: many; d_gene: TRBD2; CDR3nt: TGCGCCAGCAGCCAAGATTGGCTAGCGGGAACCACAGATACGCAGTATTTT; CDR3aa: CASSQDWLAGTTDTQYF
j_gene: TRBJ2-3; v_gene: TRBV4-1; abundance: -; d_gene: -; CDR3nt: TGCGCCAGCAGCCGAACGACCCCCGATACGCAGTATTTT; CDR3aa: CASSRTTPDTQYF
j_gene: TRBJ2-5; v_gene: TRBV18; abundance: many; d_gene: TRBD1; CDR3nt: TGTGCCAGCTCCCGACCCGGGACAGAACAAGAGACCCAGTACTTC; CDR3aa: CASSRPGTEQETQYF
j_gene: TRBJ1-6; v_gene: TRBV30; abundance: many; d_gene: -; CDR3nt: TGTGCCTGGGGCCGGGAACTAAATTCACCCCTCCACTTT; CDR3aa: CAWGRELNSPLHF
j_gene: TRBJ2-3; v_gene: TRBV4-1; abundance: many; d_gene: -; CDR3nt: TGCGCCAGCAGCTCCTTGGGCACGGGCGGTTGGGATACGCAGTATTTT; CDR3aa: CASSSLGTGGWDTQYF
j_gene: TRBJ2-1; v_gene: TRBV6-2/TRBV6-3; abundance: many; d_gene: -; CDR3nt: TGTGCCAGCAGCCGCCTTGTCGATGAGCAGTTCTTC; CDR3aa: CASSRLVDEQFF
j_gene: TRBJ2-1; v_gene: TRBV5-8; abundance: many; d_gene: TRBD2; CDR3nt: TGTGCCAGCAGCTTGGTAAAGGGACTAGCCCCGACTGAGCAGTTCTTC; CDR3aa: CASSLVKGLAPTEQFF
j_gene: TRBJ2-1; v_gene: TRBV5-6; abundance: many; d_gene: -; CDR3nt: TGTGCCAGCAGCTTGAGCTTCGATGAGCAGTTCTTC; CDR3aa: CASSLSFDEQFF
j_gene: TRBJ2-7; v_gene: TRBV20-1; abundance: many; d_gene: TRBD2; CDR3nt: TGCAGTGCCTACCTAGGGAGGGCCTCCTACGAGCAGTACTTC; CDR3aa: CSAYLGRASYEQYF
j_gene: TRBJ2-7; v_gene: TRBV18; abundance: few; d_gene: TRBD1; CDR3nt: TGTGCCAGCTCCAACCGGGACAGGGGGCGGAACGAGCAGTATTTC; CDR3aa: CASSNRDRGRNEQYF
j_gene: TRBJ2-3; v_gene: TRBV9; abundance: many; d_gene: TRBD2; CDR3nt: TGTGCCAGCAGCGTAGGCCCGGGAGGGTTTTCAGATACGCAGTATTTT; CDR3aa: CASSVGPGGFSDTQYF
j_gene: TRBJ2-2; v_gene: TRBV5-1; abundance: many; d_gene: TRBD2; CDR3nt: TGCGCCAGCAGAATTCTAGCGGCTAAAAGCGGGGAGCTGTTTTTT; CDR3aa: CASRILAAKSGELFF
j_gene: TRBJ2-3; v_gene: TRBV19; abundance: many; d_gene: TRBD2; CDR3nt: TGTGCCAGTAGTGGAGCGGGATCTAGCACAGATACGCAGTATTTT; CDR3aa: CASSGAGSSTDTQYF
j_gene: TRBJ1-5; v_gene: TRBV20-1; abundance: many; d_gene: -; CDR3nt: TGCAGTGCTAGAAGAAGCGACAGTTATAGCAATCAGCCCCAGCATTTT; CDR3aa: CSARRSDSYSNQPQHF
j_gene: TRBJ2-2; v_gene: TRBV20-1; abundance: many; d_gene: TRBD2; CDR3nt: TGCAGTGCCCCGAGGGAGGGTAGTTATGCCGGGGAGCTGTTTTTT; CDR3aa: CSAPREGSYAGELFF
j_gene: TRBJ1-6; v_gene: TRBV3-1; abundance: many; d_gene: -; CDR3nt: TGTGCCAGCACTATGAGGATCCATAATTCACCCCTCCACTTT; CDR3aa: CASTMRIHNSPLHF
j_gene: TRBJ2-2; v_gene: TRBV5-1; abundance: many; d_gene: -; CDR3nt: TGCGCCAGCAGCTTACCGGGACTCAACACCGGGGAGCTGTTTTTT; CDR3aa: CASSLPGLNTGELFF
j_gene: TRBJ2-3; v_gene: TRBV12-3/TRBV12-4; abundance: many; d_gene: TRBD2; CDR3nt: TGTGCCAGCAGTTCGGCGGGAGGTCCGCGAGGAGATACGCAGTATTTT; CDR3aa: CASSSAGGPRGDTQYF
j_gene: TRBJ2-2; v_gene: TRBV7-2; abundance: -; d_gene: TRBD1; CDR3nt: TGTGCCAGCAGCTTAGCGGGACAGGGAACCGGGGAGCTGTTTTTT; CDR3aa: CASSLAGQGTGELFF
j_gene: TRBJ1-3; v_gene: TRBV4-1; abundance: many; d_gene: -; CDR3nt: TGCGCCAGCAGCCAGTTGCCTGGAAACACCATATATTTT; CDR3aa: CASSQLPGNTIYF
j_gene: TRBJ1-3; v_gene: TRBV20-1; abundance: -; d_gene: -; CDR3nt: TGCAGTGCTAGGGGTGGCTCTGGAAACACCATATATTTT; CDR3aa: CSARGGSGNTIYF
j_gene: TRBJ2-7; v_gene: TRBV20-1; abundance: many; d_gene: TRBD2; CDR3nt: TGCAGTGCTAGGACTAGCGGGAGGTCCTCCTACGAGCAGTACTTC; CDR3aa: CSARTSGRSSYEQYF
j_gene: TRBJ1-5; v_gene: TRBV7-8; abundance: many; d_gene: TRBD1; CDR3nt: TGTGCCAGCAGCTTAGCAAGACCGGGACAGGGCAATCAGCCCCAGCATTTT; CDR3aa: CASSLARPGQGNQPQHF
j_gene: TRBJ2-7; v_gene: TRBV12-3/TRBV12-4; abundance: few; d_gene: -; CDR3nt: TGTGCCAGCACCGCCGGGACATTCAGCGAGCAGTACTTC; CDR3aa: CASTAGTFSEQYF
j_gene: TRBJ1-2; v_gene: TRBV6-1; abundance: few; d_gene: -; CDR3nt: TGTGCCAGCACCGCTCTGGGGGGGTCCTATGGCTACACCTTC; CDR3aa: CASTALGGSYGYTF
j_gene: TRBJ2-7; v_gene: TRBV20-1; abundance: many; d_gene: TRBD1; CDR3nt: TGCAGTGTTTCCCCAGGGGGCCTCTCCTACGAGCAGTACTTC; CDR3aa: CSVSPGGLSYEQYF
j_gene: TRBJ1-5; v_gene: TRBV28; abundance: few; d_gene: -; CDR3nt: TGTGCCAGCACGCGGCAGGGGAAACAGCCCCAGCATTTT; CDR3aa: CASTRQGKQPQHF
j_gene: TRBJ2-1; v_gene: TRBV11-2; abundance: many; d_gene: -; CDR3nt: TGTGCCAGCAGCTTACAGGGTTGGGGGAGGCCAAACAATGAGCAGTTCTTC; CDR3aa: CASSLQGWGRPNNEQFF
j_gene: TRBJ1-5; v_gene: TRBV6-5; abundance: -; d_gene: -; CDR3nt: TGTGCCAGCAGTTACGGGGGGTCAGATCAGCCCCAGCATTTT; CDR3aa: CASSYGGSDQPQHF
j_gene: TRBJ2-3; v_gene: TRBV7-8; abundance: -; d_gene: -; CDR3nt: TGTGCCAGCAGCTTAGTTGGGCTACTATATAGCACAGATACGCAGTATTTT; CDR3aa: CASSLVGLLYSTDTQYF
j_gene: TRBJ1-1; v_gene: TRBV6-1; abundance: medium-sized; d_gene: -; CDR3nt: TGTGCCAGCAGTGAACCCGGTCGGACTGAAGCTTTCTTT; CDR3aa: CASSEPGRTEAFF
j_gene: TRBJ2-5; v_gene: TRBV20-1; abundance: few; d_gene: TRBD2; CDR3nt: TGCAGTGCTGACCCTACGCGGGAGACTCAAGAGACCCAGTACTTC; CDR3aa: CSADPTRETQETQYF
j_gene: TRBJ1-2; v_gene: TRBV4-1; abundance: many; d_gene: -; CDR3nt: TGCGCCAGCAGCCCCCCCGGCAGGGCGGATGGCTACACCTTC; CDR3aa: CASSPPGRADGYTF
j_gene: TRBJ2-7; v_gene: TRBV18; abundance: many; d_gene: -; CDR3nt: TGTGCCAGCTCACCAAGGCAAACCTACGAGCAGTACTTC; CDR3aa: CASSPRQTYEQYF
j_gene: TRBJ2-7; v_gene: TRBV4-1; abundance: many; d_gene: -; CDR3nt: TGCGCCAGCAGCCAACTCGACGGGAGCTCCTACGAGCAGTACTTC; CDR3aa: CASSQLDGSSYEQYF